This T cell receptor beta chain is from a study of Tregs in tolerant kidney transplant recipients. Study results and caveats: The most relevant donor-specific Treg TCRbeta repertoire apparently came from expansion with activated donor B cells.

Germline V gene sequence: CDR1 ENHRY, CDR2 SYGVKD. The CDR3 is 14 residues long. This clone was counted only a few times. No antigen is known for it. The junction departs from germline at one end; a sequencing error may be responsible. Unstimulated regulatory T cells (CD4+CD25+CD127-), CD4+CD25- non-regulatory cells, CD4 and CD8 cells were FACS-sorted from thawed PBMCs. TCRdb's copy holds only in-frame clones and misses some; the assay was immunoSEQ multiplex PCR. The table records about 240,000 clones, more than 65% of them present only once. Source material: CD4+ T cells from blood. This rearrangement joins TRBV10-3 to TRBJ1-1; 7 bases align to TRBD1. This clonotype originated in a human donor in good health. The chain's CDR3 is CAIRPGQQNAEAFF. The CDR3, as DNA: TGTGCCATCAGACCGGGACAGCAGAACGCTGAAGCTTTCTTT.